The 10 T cell receptor beta chains presented below share a single source sample, sequenced in a study of blood T cell repertoires in COVID-19. Assay: immunoSEQ multiplex PCR; the TCRdb copy retains only in-frame clones and omits some. The sample lists about 110,000 clones; 84% were seen once. Input material: peripheral blood. The origin of the receptors is a human donor in a cohort sampled during active COVID-19.

V usage is TRBV19 and J usage is TRBJ1-1; 7 bases align to TRBD1. Losses at the gene ends were 9 bases for V and 5 bases for J; bases not matched to a gene: 9. CDR1 and CDR2 (germline): LNHDA, SQIVND (reference sequence). This CDR3 has 13 amino acids. CDR3 coding DNA: TGTGCCAGCCAGGGGCAGGGGGAGACTGAAGCTTTCTTT. It encodes CASQGQGETEAFF.

The chain employs TRBV9 and TRBJ1-1; perhaps TRBD1 as D (6 bases). Germline CDR1 is SGDLS and CDR2 is YYNGEE. Trimming pared 3 bases from V and 0 bases from J, leaving 24 bases between. The CDR3 is 19 amino acids. The CDR3 here is CASSDTGNGISRMNTEAFF. Here the CDR3 DNA reads TGTGCCAGCAGCGATACAGGGAACGGAATTTCTAGGATGAACACTGAAGCTTTCTTT.

CDR3 protein: CASSQDHRVGQPQHF. The CDR3 coding sequence is TGCGCCAGCAGCCAAGATCATCGGGTCGGTCAGCCCCAGCATTTT. This chain connects TRBV4-3 to TRBJ1-5, with unresolved D. The V and J ends lost 0 bases and 6 bases respectively, with 12 bases between them. The length of the CDR3 is 15 residues. CDR1 is LGHNA, CDR2 YSLEER, per germline.

This chain joins TRBV7-9 and TRBJ2-7; TRBD2 might be the D (5 bases). Trimming pared 5 bases from V and 4 bases from J, leaving 12 bases between. The germline CDR1 and CDR2 sequences are SEHNR and FQNEAQ (reference sequence). The CDR3 has 13 amino acids. The CDR3 DNA sequence: TGTGCCAGCAGCCCAGGACTCAGGTACGAGCAGTACTTC. It translates to CASSPGLRYEQYF.

This clone showed up just once. The chain employs TRBV10-3 and TRBJ2-7; TRBD1 matches 8 bases. Germline V lookup: CDR1 ENHRY, CDR2 SYGVKD. Unmatched junction bases numbered 6, after V lost 2 bases and J lost 3 bases. The CDR3 runs to 15 residues. CDR3 sequence (DNA): TGTGCCATCAGTGAGACCGGGACAGGCTTCTACGAGCAGTACTTC. Encoded protein: CAISETGTGFYEQYF.

The chain has TRBV10-3 and TRBJ1-5; D remains ambiguous. V dropped 3 bases and J dropped 0 bases, with 12 bases sitting between them. This CDR3 is built from 16 residues. Germline CDR1 ENHRY, CDR2 SYGVKD. The DNA for the CDR3 is TGTGCCATCAGTGAATTTGGGCAAATTAGCAATCAGCCCCAGCATTTT. This translates into CAISEFGQISNQPQHF.

This chain connects TRBV27 to TRBJ1-1; D is unresolved. CDR1 and CDR2 from the germline V gene are MNHEY and SMNVEV (reference sequence). The CDR3 is 17 amino acids. Trimming removed 0 bases from V and 3 bases from J, with 17 bases in between. This chain's CDR3 is CASSLSGARMTDTEAFF. CDR3 coding DNA: TGTGCCAGCAGTTTATCGGGCGCCCGGATGACGGACACTGAAGCTTTCTTT.

The chain is built from TRBV4-1 and TRBJ2-2; 12 bases match TRBD2. CDR3 length equals 14 residues. Per germline, CDR1 MGHRA and CDR2 YSYEKL. J lost 6 bases, V lost 7 bases, and 3 bases had no gene match. The CDR3 nucleotides read TGCGCCAGCACCCGGACTAGCGGGGCCGGGGAGCTGTTTTTT. Protein product: CASTRTSGAGELFF.

The chain employs TRBV5-6 and TRBJ2-5, with TRBD2 matching 8 bases. This CDR3 region has 13 residues. CDR1 SGHDT and CDR2 YYEEEE come from the germline V gene. Losses at the gene ends were 2 bases for V and 4 bases for J; bases not matched to a gene: 1. The CDR3 DNA reads TGTGCCAGCAGCTTCCGGGGGGGAGAGACCCAGTACTTC. It is translated as CASSFRGGETQYF.

This clone was picked up a small number of times. This chain links TRBV28 with TRBJ2-2; 8 bases line up with TRBD1. The CDR3 has 15 amino acids. V was pared by 6 bases and J by 5 bases, with 8 bases of the junction left unmatched. Looked up from germline, CDR1 is MDHEN and CDR2 is SYDVKM. The CDR3 spells CASSAQGAGTGELFF. CDR3 coding DNA: TGTGCCAGCAGCGCTCAGGGGGCAGGTACCGGGGAGCTGTTTTTT.